The clone carrying this T cell receptor beta chain occurred a few times. Its antigen remains unidentified. These data come from a study of cytomegalovirus exposure and HLA in healthy donors. Vbeta (60) and Jbeta (13) primers were used in the PCR. TCRdb keeps only in-frame clones here, not all; method: immunoSEQ multiplex PCR. Of about 130,000 clones listed, about 80% were seen once; the top ten hold around 1.3%. General study results and limits: A later analysis associated about 18,000 TCR beta sequences with HLA alleles at a 0.05 false discovery rate.

The clonotype originates from a girl aged 2 to 9 in good health and CMV-seronegative. Sequencing used PBMCs.

The CDR3 DNA sequence: TGTGCCAGTAGTATGGGGCCCGAGCAGTACTTC. Its protein is CASSMGPEQYF. The chain carries TRBV19 and TRBJ2-7; the D gene is possibly TRBD1 (5 bases). V was shortened by 3 bases and J by 6 bases, with 6 bases between the two germline ends. Germline assignment: CDR1 LNHDA and CDR2 SQIVND (reference sequence). The CDR3 runs 11 residues.